Below, 9 T cell receptor beta chains from the same sample are listed, as sequenced in a study of blood T cell repertoires in COVID-19 (dated by TCRdb to about 2020). Library creation used the immunoSEQ multiplex PCR assay. The clones in this table, taken by TCRdb from immuneACCESS, are in-frame only. Not every clone is retained; where verified, under half of the shortfall comes from an unresolved V gene, and the cause of the rest is unknown. This sample holds approximately 150,000 clones; around 80% were observed only once. The ten largest clones take up 11% of the sample. The source material was peripheral blood. The receptors were sampled from a man between 60 and 75 years old with active or convalescent COVID-19.

The rearrangement joins TRBV10-3 to TRBJ1-2; D remains unclear. This CDR3 has 11 amino acids. V dropped 4 bases and J dropped 6 bases, with 6 bases sitting between them. The germline gives CDR1 ENHRY, CDR2 SYGVKD. In DNA, the CDR3 is TGTGCCATCAGTGTCGGTAATGGCTACACCTTC. Its protein is CAISVGNGYTF.

This clone has only a few counts. This CDR3 reads CATSREIGQSGEQYF. CDR3 nucleotides: TGTGCCACCAGCAGAGAGATCGGTCAGTCGGGCGAGCAGTACTTC. The rearrangement uses TRBV15 and TRBJ2-7, with unresolved D. The CDR3 runs to 15 residues. V lost 0 bases and J 6 bases, leaving 15 bases between the germline ends. CDR1 and CDR2 (germline): LNHNV, YYDKDF (reference sequence).

This clone was found once. The gene calls are TRBV29-1 and TRBJ1-1, with D possibly matching TRBD1 (6 bases). With 7 bases removed from V and 6 bases from J, the gap between germline ends came to 18 bases. The CDR3 extends over 13 amino acids. Looked up from germline, CDR1 is SQVTM and CDR2 is ANQGSEA. CDR3 residues: CSDYSQGTPEAFF. DNA for the CDR3: TGCAGCGATTACTCCCAGGGGACCCCTGAAGCTTTCTTT.

This clone turned up a few times. The rearrangement joins TRBV2 to TRBJ2-5, with TRBD1 matching 10 bases. The CDR3 covers 14 residues. Germline-derived CDR1 and CDR2 are SNHLY and FYNNEI. V dropped 5 bases and J dropped 5; count of bases not matched to a gene: 5. The CDR3, as DNA: TGTGCCAGCAGTAGGGACAGGGGCTCGGAGACCCAGTACTTC. It specifies CASSRDRGSETQYF.

The chain carries TRBV5-4 and TRBJ2-5; D perhaps matches TRBD2 (6 bases). Germline V gene sequence: CDR1 SGHNT, CDR2 YYREEE (reference sequence). This CDR3 has 15 amino acids. V lost 0 bases and J lost 4, with 13 bases in between. CDR3 in amino acids: CASSLEKLGGETQYF. The CDR3, as DNA: TGTGCCAGCAGCTTGGAGAAGCTGGGAGGAGAGACCCAGTACTTC.

This clone has a handful of counts. The chain has TRBV10-3 and TRBJ2-3; tentative D call: TRBD2 (5 bases). The V gene lost 0 bases and the J gene lost 14 bases, with 18 bases spanning the gap. CDR1 is ENHRY, CDR2 SYGVKD, per germline. The CDR3 consists of 14 residues. The CDR3 loop reads CAISESRSLARGYF. CDR3 in DNA: TGTGCCATCAGTGAGTCGCGGTCTTTAGCGCGAGGGTATTTT.

This rearrangement joins TRBV5-1 to TRBJ1-2; D is uncertain. The CDR3 covers 13 residues. From germline, CDR1 is SGHRS and CDR2 YFSETQ. The V end was cut by 1 base, the J end by 0 bases, with 4 bases between. The CDR3 loop reads CASSLNTNYGYTF. The DNA for the CDR3 is TGCGCCAGCAGCTTGAACACTAACTATGGCTACACCTTC. Combining the CDR3 with reference TRBV5-1 and TRBJ1-2 gives the whole variable domain KAGVTQTPRYLIKTRGQQVTLSCSPISGHRSVSWYQQTPGQGLQFLFEYFSETQRNKGNFPGRFSGRQFSNSRSEMNVSTLELGDSALYLCASSLNTNYGYTFGSGTRLTVV.

V gene TRBV3-1 (or the pseudogene TRBV3-2) combines with J gene TRBJ1-2; D perhaps matches TRBD1 (6 bases). V was trimmed by 5 bases and J by 2 bases, leaving 15 bases between them. From germline, CDR1 is LGHDT and CDR2 YNNKEL (reference sequence). The CDR3 extends over 15 amino acids. For the CDR3, the DNA is TGTGCCAGCAGCTATGGACAGAGGCGAAACTATGGCTACACCTTC. Its protein is CASSYGQRRNYGYTF.

This clone was detected once. The chain combines TRBV6-6 with TRBJ2-7; tentatively, D is TRBD1 (6 bases). This CDR3 spans 13 amino acids. The V and J ends lost 5 bases and 3 bases respectively, with 11 bases between them. In germline, CDR1 is MNHNY, CDR2 SVGAGI (reference sequence). The chain's CDR3 is CASSPGTYYEQYF. The CDR3 DNA reads TGTGCCAGCAGTCCGGGGACATACTACGAGCAGTACTTC.